What follows are 3 T cell receptor beta chains derived from one specimen sequenced in a study of T cell responses to AZD1222 COVID-19 vaccine (dated by TCRdb to the early 2020s). What the time point label conveys for this sample: about 28 days (+/-7) after the second vaccine dose. The library came from the immunoSEQ multiplex PCR assay. The immuneACCESS repertoire file appears here via TCRdb, limited to in-frame rearrangements. These files lack a portion of the clones; in checked studies, under half of the deficit traces to unresolved V genes, and the cause of the others is not known. The sample yields just over 90,000 clones; roughly nine tenths were counted once. The ten largest clones represent about 2.4% of the sample. The sequencing here drew on peripheral blood, taken 28 days after the second AZD1222 dose. The origin of the receptors is an adult who received the AZD1222 COVID-19 vaccine.

The chain couples TRBV4-2 to TRBJ2-3; TRBD2 matches 11 bases. The V and J ends lost 4 bases and 1 base, in that order; junction bases with no gene match: 4. The CDR3 is made up of 16 amino acids. CDR1 and CDR2 (germline): LGHNA, YNFKEQ. The CDR3 sequence is CASSPQLAGGTDTQYF. CDR3 DNA sequence: TGTGCCAGCAGCCCTCAACTAGCGGGGGGCACAGATACGCAGTATTTT.

The V call is TRBV3-1 (or the pseudogene TRBV3-2), the J call TRBJ1-1; 8 nucleotides align to TRBD1. Unmatched junction bases numbered 5, after V lost 4 bases and J lost 4 bases. Looked up from germline, CDR1 is LGHDT and CDR2 is YNNKEL (reference sequence). This CDR3 has 14 amino acids. CDR3 sequence reads: CASSPYTGGTEAFF. In DNA, the CDR3 is TGTGCCAGCAGCCCCTACACAGGGGGCACTGAAGCTTTCTTT.

The chain recombines TRBV6-6 with TRBJ1-1; D might be TRBD1 (5 bases). The CDR3 covers 16 residues. From germline, CDR1 is MNHNY and CDR2 SVGAGI (reference sequence). Trimming took off 7 bases at V and 1 base at J, with 19 bases between the two ends. The CDR3 region has the DNA TGTGCCAGCACCCTTTTTTCGGGACCGTCGAACACTGAAGCTTTCTTT. The encoded protein is CASTLFSGPSNTEAFF.